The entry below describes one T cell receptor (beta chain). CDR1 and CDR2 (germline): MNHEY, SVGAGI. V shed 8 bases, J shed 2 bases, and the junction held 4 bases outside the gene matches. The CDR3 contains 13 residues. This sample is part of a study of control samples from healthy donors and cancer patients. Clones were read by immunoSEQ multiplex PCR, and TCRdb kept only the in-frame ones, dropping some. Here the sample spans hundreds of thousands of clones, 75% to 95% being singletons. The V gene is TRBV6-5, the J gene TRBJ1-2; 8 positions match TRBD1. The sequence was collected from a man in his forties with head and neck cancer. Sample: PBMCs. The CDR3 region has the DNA TGTGCCAGCGGCCGGACAGGGAACTATGGCTACACCTTC. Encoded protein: CASGRTGNYGYTF.